The present T cell receptor beta chain was sequenced within a study of T cells in Graves' hyperthyroidism and ophthalmopathy. Regarding the study as a whole: Expanded thyroid clonotypes (above 0.001) were mostly also found in blood.

Concerning this clonotype itself: The antigen is not known.

Amplification of TCR beta CDR3 regions was performed using RNA transcripts as template. A set of HTBI primers served as the primers for a first-round RT-PCR of the TCR CDR3. TCRdb analysed the multiplex PCR reads with MiXCR anew, one entry per CDR3 protein. The sample lists hundreds of thousands of distinct CDR3 sequences, around 15% occurring once. V gave up 6 bases and J gave up 0 bases; unmatched junction bases: 10. The CDR3 loop spans 19 amino acids. Stable Graves' hyperthyroidism meant no ophthalmopathy progression within 18 months. In patients aged 18 to 65, hyperthyroidism was newly diagnosed, with duration under 2 months. The PBMCs were sourced from fresh peripheral blood (about 9.7 ml).

The source material was blood. This sequence was found in a woman between 18 and 29 years old with Graves' hyperthyroidism. V usage is TRBV12-3 or TRBV12-4 and J usage is TRBJ2-6; 11 positions agree with TRBD2. The CDR3 loop is CASSLSGRAGTSGANVLTF. The CDR3 DNA is TGTGCCAGCAGCCTTAGCGGGAGGGCGGGTACCTCTGGGGCCAACGTCCTGACTTTC.